The clone carrying this T cell receptor (beta chain) turned up a few times. This may be a read error, as it is one base from a much larger clone. The sample holds other DNA sequences that translate to the same CDR3. This sample is part of a study of blood T cell repertoires in COVID-19. Turning to the study itself: PBMCs, B-cell-depleted T cells, or T cells provided the cDNA or gDNA that made up the material.

The germline gives CDR1 MDHEN, CDR2 SYDVKM. The V segment lost 5 bases and the J segment 4 bases; nucleotides outside the gene matches: 5. The CDR3 is 14 amino acids. In the original processing: Amplifying reference gene primers gave estimates of nucleated cell counts. Clones were read by immunoSEQ multiplex PCR, and TCRdb kept only the in-frame ones, dropping some. V and J calls and clone size follow that table, whereas D and trimming were derived from the DNA. Among 360,000 or so clones listed, nearly 90% were seen once. J is TRBJ1-3 and V is TRBV28, with 7 positions matching TRBD1. The sequenced sample consisted of peripheral blood. The clonotype comes from a man in his late teens or twenties with active or convalescent COVID-19. Written as DNA, the CDR3 is TGTGCCAGCAGTCCAGGGGGATCAGGAAACACCATATATTTT. Amino acids: CASSPGGSGNTIYF.